The present T cell receptor (beta chain) was sequenced within a study of control samples from healthy donors and cancer patients. The germline V gene encodes CDR1 SGHNT and CDR2 YYREEE (reference sequence). The CDR3 extends over 15 amino acids. V was pared by 4 bases and J by 3 bases, with 8 bases of the junction left unmatched. Produced via immunoSEQ multiplex PCR; TCRdb's table is partial and in-frame only. The sample holds over 150,000 clones, over 85% seen once. The sequencing input was blood. V is TRBV5-4 and J is TRBJ2-7; 9 nucleotides agree with TRBD2. This clonotype was obtained from a man between 35 and 55 years old in good health. The DNA for the CDR3 is TGTGCCAGCAGCCAACCGGGACTAGCAGGCTACGAGCAGTACTTC. Protein product: CASSQPGLAGYEQYF.